This T cell receptor (beta chain) emerged from a study of cytomegalovirus exposure and HLA in healthy donors. Background on the study: Of the donors genotyped, several hundred in all, about 82% fell in the Caucasian-associated ancestry cluster.

The CDR3 totals 16 residues. General study results and limits: An analysis done earlier found most TCR beta V segments productive about 87% or about 30% of the time. By a later analysis, the bulk of CMV-associated TCR beta chains appeared HLA-restricted.

It was with 60 Vbeta and 13 Jbeta primers that the PCR ran. The protocol was immunoSEQ multiplex PCR, while the TCRdb copy is restricted to in-frame clones and leaves out a portion. The table has about 190,000 clones, more than 65% seen once; the top ten hold 3.1%. Worth noting for this clone: The target antigen is unknown.

Input material: PBMCs. V usage is TRBV21-1 and J usage is TRBJ2-7; no check of the table's D call, TRBD2, against the DNA was made. TRBV21-1 is assigned pseudogene status. This TCR came from a woman younger than 45 in good health and CMV-seropositive. CDR3 protein: CASSGGLAGGAYEQYF. CDR3 in DNA: TGTGCCAGCAGCGGGGGACTAGCGGGAGGCGCCTACGAGCAGTACTTC.